This T cell receptor (beta chain) is from a study of blood T cell repertoires in COVID-19. Per the study methods: Using reference gene primer amplification, nucleated cell counts were estimated. Clones were read by immunoSEQ multiplex PCR, and TCRdb kept only the in-frame ones, dropping some. The V and J calls and clone size are taken from that table; D and trimming were inferred from the DNA. The sample yields tens of thousands of clones, 82% seen once. This TCR derives from a human donor in a cohort sampled during active COVID-19. Sequencing was done on a sample of peripheral blood.

The CDR3 coding sequence is TGCGCCAGCAGCTTTCAGGGGGGATCTGAAGCTTTCTTT. It codes for CASSFQGGSEAFF. The V gene is TRBV5-1, the J gene TRBJ1-1; 7 bases agree with TRBD1. There are 13 residues in the CDR3. V shed 2 bases and J 6 bases; nucleotides not matched to a gene: 4. Per germline, CDR1 SGHRS and CDR2 YFSETQ.